This entry concerns a single T cell receptor beta chain. Its specificity is not known. It was by quantitative 5'-RACE with molecular barcodes that TCR beta libraries were made. TCRdb called the 5' RACE reads again in MiXCR, with one record for every CDR3 protein. The table lists around 180,000 distinct CDR3 sequences, around a sixth of them singletons. The length of the CDR3 is 14 residues. Trimming pared 2 bases from V and 2 bases from J, leaving 7 bases between. These data belong to a study of CD8 T cells in ankylosing spondylitis. Broader study findings: Disease-linked clones bore a CD8+ phenotype and were relatively rare in peripheral blood. Characteristic, it appeared, of ankylosing spondylitis blood was a TCR beta motif of eight or nine highly homologous variants. Disease-linked clones reportedly concentrated significantly in matched ankylosing spondylitis synovial fluid.

The source is a male donor aged 5-30 years with ankylosing spondylitis or in good health (not recorded which). Sequencing input: blood, either unsorted or a sorted T cell fraction (not recorded which). This chain connects TRBV12-3 or TRBV12-4 to TRBJ1-5; no clear D gene. The CDR3 reads CASSLSQGNQPQHF. In DNA, the CDR3 is TGTGCCAGCAGTTTATCGCAGGGCAATCAGCCCCAGCATTTT.